A selection of T cell receptor beta chains follows, all from one sample in a study of patients and donors after allogeneic stem cell transplantation. TCRdb called the RT-PCR reads again in MiXCR, with one record for every CDR3 protein. The table shows some 960,000 distinct CDR3 sequences, with 18% occurring only once. The sample consisted of blood, either unsorted or a sorted T cell fraction (not recorded which). All receptors derive from a human donor who was either an allogeneic HSCT recipient or a stem cell or donor lymphocyte infusion donor (not recorded which). It is not recorded whose cells these are; they may come from a transplant donor. Each CDR3 is given with its conserved first and last residue. A D gene is named only where the DNA matches it firmly. The size of a clone is reported for some rows only, either as once, few or many, or as a class for expanded clones.

clone size: NA; V gene: TRBV12-3/TRBV12-4; J gene: TRBJ1-3; D gene: TRBD1; CDR3 protein: CASSFPDRGGNTIYF; CDR3 DNA: TGTGCCAGCAGTTTCCCTGACAGGGGCGGAAACACCATATATTTT
clone size: NA; V gene: TRBV12-5; J gene: TRBJ2-1; D gene: NA; CDR3 protein: CASCSGSSYNEQFF; CDR3 DNA: TGTGCATCCTGTAGCGGTAGCTCCTACAATGAGCAGTTCTTC
clone size: many; V gene: TRBV6-1; J gene: TRBJ2-7; D gene: TRBD1; CDR3 protein: CASSSPGQGVYEQYF; CDR3 DNA: TGTGCCAGCAGTAGCCCGGGACAGGGGGTATACGAGCAGTACTTC
clone size: NA; V gene: TRBV3-1; J gene: TRBJ1-1; D gene: TRBD1; CDR3 protein: CASSPGRDRGPTEAFF; CDR3 DNA: TGTGCCAGCAGCCCCGGACGGGACAGGGGGCCCACTGAAGCTTTCTTT
clone size: NA; V gene: TRBV9; J gene: TRBJ2-1; D gene: NA; CDR3 protein: CASSAPGTPTPLYNEQFF; CDR3 DNA: TGTGCCAGCAGCGCTCCCGGGACTCCAACACCACTCTACAATGAGCAGTTCTTC
clone size: few; V gene: TRBV24-1; J gene: TRBJ2-1; D gene: NA; CDR3 protein: CATSDPGFGGQFF; CDR3 DNA: TGTGCCACCAGTGATCCCGGGTTCGGGGGGCAGTTCTTC
clone size: few; V gene: TRBV10-3; J gene: TRBJ2-7; D gene: NA; CDR3 protein: CAISDVYEQYF; CDR3 DNA: TGTGCCATCAGTGACGTATACGAGCAGTACTTC
clone size: many; V gene: TRBV24-1; J gene: TRBJ2-1; D gene: NA; CDR3 protein: CATSDWDGQINEQFF; CDR3 DNA: TGTGCCACCAGTGATTGGGATGGTCAGATCAATGAGCAGTTCTTC
clone size: NA; V gene: TRBV10-3; J gene: TRBJ2-2; D gene: TRBD1; CDR3 protein: CAIRTRDSHTGELFF; CDR3 DNA: TGTGCCATCAGGACGAGGGACAGCCACACCGGGGAGCTGTTTTTT
clone size: NA; V gene: TRBV24-1; J gene: TRBJ2-2; D gene: NA; CDR3 protein: CATSGQATNTGELFF; CDR3 DNA: TGTGCCACCAGTGGACAGGCGACGAACACCGGGGAGCTGTTTTTT
clone size: few; V gene: TRBV15; J gene: TRBJ2-1; D gene: NA; CDR3 protein: CATSRDSATRRSGYEQFF; CDR3 DNA: TGTGCCACCAGCAGAGATTCGGCTACTCGTCGGAGCGGCTATGAGCAGTTCTTC
clone size: NA; V gene: TRBV29-1; J gene: TRBJ2-1; D gene: NA; CDR3 protein: CSEGKYNEQFF; CDR3 DNA: TGCAGCGAGGGGAAGTACAATGAGCAGTTCTTC
clone size: NA; V gene: TRBV5-1; J gene: TRBJ2-2; D gene: NA; CDR3 protein: CASSLAALNTGELFF; CDR3 DNA: TGCGCCAGCAGCTTGGCGGCCCTGAACACCGGGGAGCTGTTTTTT
clone size: NA; V gene: TRBV24-1; J gene: TRBJ1-1; D gene: NA; CDR3 protein: CATSDSVNTEAFF; CDR3 DNA: TGTGCCACCAGTGATTCGGTGAACACTGAAGCTTTCTTT
clone size: NA; V gene: TRBV7-9; J gene: TRBJ2-1; D gene: TRBD1; CDR3 protein: CASSEYRGSVNEQFF; CDR3 DNA: TGTGCCAGCAGCGAATACAGGGGGAGCGTCAATGAGCAGTTCTTC
clone size: NA; V gene: TRBV4-2; J gene: TRBJ2-7; D gene: TRBD2; CDR3 protein: CASSQGVAGSSYEQYF; CDR3 DNA: TGTGCCAGCAGCCAAGGGGTAGCGGGGAGCTCCTACGAGCAGTACTTC
clone size: NA; V gene: TRBV5-5; J gene: TRBJ2-7; D gene: NA; CDR3 protein: CASSLEGTLSYEQYF; CDR3 DNA: TGTGCCAGCAGCTTGGAAGGAACACTCTCCTACGAGCAGTACTTC
clone size: NA; V gene: TRBV28; J gene: TRBJ2-3; D gene: TRBD2; CDR3 protein: CASSRTSGGGAQYF; CDR3 DNA: TGTGCCAGCAGTCGGACTAGCGGGGGCGGGGCGCAGTATTTT
clone size: NA; V gene: TRBV6-2/TRBV6-3; J gene: TRBJ1-1; D gene: TRBD1; CDR3 protein: CASSYYRDRGNTEAFF; CDR3 DNA: TGTGCCAGCAGTTATTACCGAGACAGGGGCAACACTGAAGCTTTCTTT
clone size: few; V gene: TRBV12-3/TRBV12-4; J gene: TRBJ2-3; D gene: NA; CDR3 protein: CASSLGPRATQYF; CDR3 DNA: TGTGCCAGCAGTTTGGGCCCCCGAGCCACGCAGTATTTT
clone size: NA; V gene: TRBV9; J gene: TRBJ2-2; D gene: NA; CDR3 protein: CAARKQPNTGELFF; CDR3 DNA: TGTGCCGCACGGAAACAACCGAACACCGGGGAGCTGTTTTTT
clone size: NA; V gene: TRBV5-1; J gene: TRBJ2-2; D gene: TRBD1; CDR3 protein: CASSATGGAPGELFF; CDR3 DNA: TGCGCCAGCAGCGCTACAGGGGGCGCCCCCGGGGAGCTGTTTTTT
clone size: few; V gene: TRBV24-1; J gene: TRBJ2-5; D gene: TRBD2; CDR3 protein: CATSDPLAGAKETQYF; CDR3 DNA: TGTGCCACCAGTGACCCACTAGCGGGGGCCAAAGAGACCCAGTACTTC
clone size: many; V gene: TRBV12-3/TRBV12-4; J gene: TRBJ2-3; D gene: NA; CDR3 protein: CASSRTNTQYF; CDR3 DNA: TGTGCCAGCAGTCGTACCAATACGCAGTATTTT
clone size: NA; V gene: TRBV3-1; J gene: TRBJ2-7; D gene: TRBD2; CDR3 protein: CASSPGILAGVEEQYF; CDR3 DNA: TGTGCCAGCAGCCCTGGGATACTAGCGGGAGTAGAAGAGCAGTACTTC
clone size: NA; V gene: TRBV27; J gene: TRBJ1-5; D gene: NA; CDR3 protein: CASSLQREPNQPQHF; CDR3 DNA: TGTGCCAGCAGTTTACAAAGAGAGCCCAATCAGCCCCAGCATTTT
clone size: many; V gene: TRBV29-1; J gene: TRBJ2-3; D gene: TRBD1; CDR3 protein: CSVLGQGFSASTDTQYF; CDR3 DNA: TGCAGCGTCCTTGGACAGGGATTCTCTGCTAGCACAGATACGCAGTATTTT
clone size: NA; V gene: TRBV5-1; J gene: TRBJ1-1; D gene: NA; CDR3 protein: CASSSNPGEGLNTEAFF; CDR3 DNA: TGCGCCAGCAGCTCCAACCCTGGCGAGGGTTTGAACACTGAAGCTTTCTTT
clone size: few; V gene: TRBV20-1; J gene: TRBJ1-5; D gene: TRBD1; CDR3 protein: CSARFGTGITQHF; CDR3 DNA: TGCAGTGCTAGATTTGGGACAGGGATCACGCAGCATTTT
clone size: NA; V gene: TRBV6-1; J gene: TRBJ1-5; D gene: NA; CDR3 protein: CASSEGVGPQHF; CDR3 DNA: TGTGCCAGCAGTGAAGGGGTAGGGCCCCAGCATTTT
clone size: once; V gene: TRBV9; J gene: TRBJ1-4; D gene: NA; CDR3 protein: CASSAGGTTEKLFF; CDR3 DNA: TGTGCCAGCAGCGCGGGCGGGACTACAGAAAAACTGTTTTTT
clone size: many; V gene: TRBV12-3/TRBV12-4; J gene: TRBJ2-1; D gene: NA; CDR3 protein: CASSLGAYNEQFF; CDR3 DNA: TGTGCCAGCAGCTTAGGGGCCTACAATGAGCAGTTCTTC
clone size: NA; V gene: TRBV29-1; J gene: TRBJ1-4; D gene: NA; CDR3 protein: CSVEVWGRSGDEKLFF; CDR3 DNA: TGCAGCGTTGAAGTCTGGGGGCGGAGTGGTGATGAAAAACTGTTTTTT
clone size: few; V gene: TRBV15; J gene: TRBJ2-7; D gene: NA; CDR3 protein: CATSKGFYEQYF; CDR3 DNA: TGTGCCACCAGCAAAGGGTTCTACGAGCAGTACTTC
clone size: few; V gene: TRBV6-1; J gene: TRBJ1-6; D gene: NA; CDR3 protein: CASSQRTPLLYNSPLHF; CDR3 DNA: TGTGCCAGCAGCCAGAGGACACCATTACTTTATAATTCACCCCTCCACTTT
clone size: NA; V gene: TRBV7-9; J gene: TRBJ2-7; D gene: TRBD2; CDR3 protein: CASSSLRVAREGGEQYF; CDR3 DNA: TGTGCCAGCAGCTCCCTGCGGGTAGCGCGGGAGGGAGGAGAGCAGTACTTC
clone size: NA; V gene: TRBV3-1; J gene: TRBJ2-1; D gene: TRBD2; CDR3 protein: CASSLKAVGTSGRNEQFF; CDR3 DNA: TGTGCCAGCAGCCTTAAAGCTGTCGGGACTAGCGGGAGGAATGAGCAGTTCTTC
clone size: few; V gene: TRBV7-2; J gene: TRBJ2-7; D gene: NA; CDR3 protein: CASSSFKGYSLAYEQYF; CDR3 DNA: TGTGCCAGCAGTTCCTTCAAGGGTTATTCTTTAGCCTACGAGCAGTACTTC
clone size: NA; V gene: TRBV7-2; J gene: TRBJ2-5; D gene: TRBD1; CDR3 protein: CASSLGPGTEETQYF; CDR3 DNA: TGTGCCAGCAGCTTAGGCCCCGGGACAGAAGAGACCCAGTACTTC
clone size: few; V gene: TRBV5-5; J gene: TRBJ1-5; D gene: TRBD1; CDR3 protein: CASSLLQGDQPQHF; CDR3 DNA: TGTGCCAGCAGCTTGCTTCAGGGGGATCAGCCCCAGCATTTT
clone size: few; V gene: TRBV29-1; J gene: TRBJ1-4; D gene: TRBD1; CDR3 protein: CSVEGRGDEKLFF; CDR3 DNA: TGCAGCGTTGAAGGCAGGGGGGATGAAAAACTGTTTTTT
clone size: few; V gene: TRBV9; J gene: TRBJ1-1; D gene: NA; CDR3 protein: CASSPSGPNTEAFF; CDR3 DNA: TGTGCCAGCAGCCCTTCCGGGCCGAACACTGAAGCTTTCTTT
clone size: NA; V gene: TRBV5-1; J gene: TRBJ2-2; D gene: NA; CDR3 protein: CASSFTRSRELFF; CDR3 DNA: TGCGCCAGCAGCTTTACGAGATCGAGGGAGCTGTTTTTT
clone size: NA; V gene: TRBV20-1; J gene: TRBJ1-5; D gene: NA; CDR3 protein: CSARDRTGSGYQPQHF; CDR3 DNA: TGCAGTGCTAGAGATCGGACCGGATCGGGTTATCAGCCCCAGCATTTT
clone size: few; V gene: TRBV6-4; J gene: TRBJ2-1; D gene: NA; CDR3 protein: CASSHEGEHNEQFF; CDR3 DNA: TGTGCCAGCAGCCACGAGGGCGAGCACAATGAGCAGTTCTTC
clone size: NA; V gene: TRBV18; J gene: TRBJ2-1; D gene: NA; CDR3 protein: CASSPMLAPQQFF; CDR3 DNA: TGTGCCAGCTCACCAATGCTGGCGCCTCAGCAGTTCTTC
clone size: many; V gene: TRBV12-3/TRBV12-4; J gene: TRBJ1-1; D gene: TRBD1; CDR3 protein: CASSVGQGTEAFF; CDR3 DNA: TGTGCCAGCAGCGTGGGACAGGGTACTGAAGCTTTCTTT
clone size: few; V gene: TRBV7-2; J gene: TRBJ2-2; D gene: TRBD2; CDR3 protein: CASSLVAGGRNTGELFF; CDR3 DNA: TGTGCCAGCAGCTTAGTAGCGGGGGGGCGGAACACCGGGGAGCTGTTTTTT